Below are 10 T cell receptor beta chains sequenced from a single sample in a study of CD8 T cells in Susac syndrome. Reverse transcription of roughly 0.5 to 1 ug RNA was carried out with random hexamers. TCRdb independently ran MiXCR on the immunoSEQ multiplex PCR reads; one entry per CDR3 protein. Of about 80,000 distinct CDR3 sequences in the sample, 94% were seen once. Sequenced material: CD8+ T cells from PBMCs. These receptors were taken from a human donor in good health.

This clonotype showed up just once. The DNA for the CDR3 is TGTGCCTACCCAGAACTTGATAATTCACCCCTCCACTTT. Protein sequence: CAYPELDNSPLHF. The chain links TRBV5-4 to TRBJ1-6; D is undetermined. The CDR3 loop spans 13 amino acids. V was cut by 10 bases and J by 5 bases, with 13 bases left in between. From germline, CDR1 is SGHNT and CDR2 YYREEE (reference sequence).

The V call is TRBV3-1, the J call TRBJ2-5; D is unresolved. The CDR3 covers 16 residues. V lost 8 bases and J 4 bases, leaving 23 bases between the germline ends. Germline CDR1 is LGHDT and CDR2 is YNNKEL (reference sequence). CDR3 sequence: CASAVQSGLRAETQYF. The DNA for the CDR3 is TGTGCCAGCGCCGTACAATCGGGCCTAAGGGCAGAGACCCAGTACTTC.

V and J are TRBV11-2 and TRBJ1-4; D is perhaps TRBD1 (5 bases). Looked up from germline, CDR1 is SGHAT and CDR2 is FQNNGV. V lost 8 bases to trimming and J lost 8 bases, with 21 bases between them. This CDR3 has 15 residues. The chain's CDR3 is CASGSSGSRWEKLFF. In DNA form, the CDR3 reads TGTGCCAGCGGTTCCTCAGGGTCTCGTTGGGAAAAACTGTTTTTT.

This chain uses TRBV2 with TRBJ2-3; D not certain. The CDR3 runs to 15 residues. Germline V gene data show CDR1 as SNHLY and CDR2 as FYNNEI. V lost 2 bases and J 1 base, leaving 10 bases between the germline ends. The CDR3 loop reads CASSEFRDGTDTQYF. CDR3 in DNA: TGTGCCAGCAGTGAATTTAGGGATGGCACAGATACGCAGTATTTT.

The chain uses TRBV24-1 and TRBJ1-1; D call uncertain. The CDR3 covers 13 residues. Trimming left V 2 bases short and J 3 bases short, with 6 bases between. CDR1 and CDR2 from the germline V gene are KGHDR and SFDVKD. The CDR3 DNA sequence: TGTGCCACCAGTGATTCCGGGGACACTGAAGCTTTCTTT. It encodes CATSDSGDTEAFF.

J is TRBJ2-5 and V is TRBV4-1; D is unclear. Germline V gene lookup returns CDR1 MGHRA and CDR2 YSYEKL. Trimming took off 3 bases at V and 4 bases at J, with 18 bases between the two ends. CDR3 length: 16 amino acids. In DNA form, the CDR3 reads TGCGCCAGCAGCCAGGGTTCAAAGGGTTCGGCAGAGACCCAGTACTTC. Protein: CASSQGSKGSAETQYF.

This clonotype was counted a single time. The rearrangement uses TRBV13 and TRBJ1-4; D remains ambiguous. The CDR3 length is 15 residues. Trimming took 6 bases from V and 6 from J, leaving 17 bases between them. CDR1 is PRHDT and CDR2 is FYEKMQ in the germline V gene (reference sequence). The CDR3 here is CASSTRWMGDEKLFF. The DNA of the CDR3 is TGTGCCAGCAGTACCCGGTGGATGGGCGATGAAAAACTGTTTTTT.

The rearrangement joins TRBV27 to TRBJ2-7; 15 nucleotides agree with TRBD2. The CDR3 length is 15 residues. The junction had 5 bases not matched to a gene; V was cut back by 4 bases and J by 7 bases. Germline V lookup: CDR1 MNHEY, CDR2 SMNVEV (reference sequence). This CDR3 reads CASSSRTSGRDEQYV. The CDR3 DNA sequence: TGTGCCAGCAGTTCACGGACTAGCGGGAGGGATGAGCAGTACGTC.

The rearrangement joins TRBV4-1 to TRBJ2-5; no clear D gene. Deletions cut 2 bases from V and 2 bases from J, with 9 bases between. The CDR3 loop spans 14 amino acids. CDR1 is MGHRA, CDR2 YSYEKL, per germline. CDR3 loop: CASSQNTAQETQYF. The DNA for the CDR3 is TGCGCCAGCAGCCAAAACACAGCTCAAGAGACCCAGTACTTC.

The chain joins TRBV27 to TRBJ1-6; D is unclear. Germline CDR1 MNHEY, CDR2 SMNVEV (reference sequence). Trimming stripped 6 bases from V and 7 bases from J, with 16 bases between. This CDR3 region has 15 residues. In DNA form, the CDR3 reads TGTGCCAGCAGAGCCGCCAATACTGGGAATTCACCCCTCCACTTT. This encodes CASRAANTGNSPLHF.